These 32 T cell receptor beta chains share one sample of origin, sequenced in a study of Ad26.COV2.S vaccination and SARS-CoV-2 variants. TCRdb's table, derived via immunoSEQ multiplex PCR, lists solely in-frame clones and lacks some. The table has some 330,000 clones, almost 90% seen once; the top ten hold 5.5%. Treatment indicated: roughly 19 received Ad26.COV2.S at low or high dose, single or two shots; a few received placebo; per-sample allocation not given. Repertoires come from day 63 after the first vaccine or placebo injection. The sequencing used peripheral blood, collected in a trial of Ad26.COV2.S vaccine versus placebo. These receptors were collected from a person aged 18 to 65 who received the Ad26.COV2.S COVID-19 vaccine or a placebo.

The rearrangement joins TRBV5-8 to TRBJ1-1, with TRBD1 identical over 10 bases. CDR3 length equals 17 residues. The V and J ends lost 4 bases and 8 bases, in that order; junction bases with no gene match: 17. The germline V gene has CDR1 SGHTS and CDR2 YDEGEE. The CDR3 sequence: CASSTRQGAVPSEEAFF. The CDR3 DNA sequence: TGTGCCAGCAGCACCAGACAGGGGGCCGTACCGTCTGAAGAAGCTTTCTTT.

This chain connects TRBV5-4 to TRBJ1-3; D unresolved. The CDR3 runs to 15 residues. The V gene lost 0 bases and the J gene lost 4 bases, with 11 bases spanning the gap. Per the germline V gene, CDR1 is SGHNT and CDR2 is YYREEE (reference sequence). CDR3 amino acids: CASSLAGGRGNTIYF. For the CDR3, the DNA is TGTGCCAGCAGCTTGGCCGGCGGAAGAGGAAACACCATATATTTT.

V gene TRBV7-2 combines with J gene TRBJ2-4; D gene unclear. The CDR3 has 12 amino acids. Per germline, CDR1 SGHTA and CDR2 FQGNSA. V gave up 5 bases and J gave up 2 bases, with 4 bases separating them. The CDR3 coding sequence is TGTGCCAGCAGCCTCACCAAAAACATTCAGTACTTC. Amino acids: CASSLTKNIQYF.

A few counts support this clone. The chain has TRBV19 and TRBJ1-5, with 9 bases that match TRBD1. V shed 10 bases and J 5 bases; nucleotides not matched to a gene: 12. CDR3 length: 15 amino acids. Germline values: CDR1 LNHDA, CDR2 SQIVND (reference sequence). The CDR3 nucleotides are TGTGCCACCCGGAGGGGGACAGGGAAGGATCAGCCCCAGCATTTT. The encoded protein is CATRRGTGKDQPQHF.

The V and J genes are TRBV4-1 and TRBJ1-1, with TRBD1 as a possible D gene (5 bases). V was shortened by 2 bases and J by 5 bases, with 12 bases between the two germline ends. CDR1 MGHRA and CDR2 YSYEKL come from the germline V gene. This CDR3 spans 14 amino acids. This CDR3 reads CASSQPGGWTEAFF. DNA of the CDR3: TGCGCCAGCAGCCAACCGGGGGGGTGGACTGAAGCTTTCTTT.

The chain links TRBV5-1 to TRBJ1-4; no clear D. The CDR3 is 18 amino acids. CDR1 is SGHRS, CDR2 YFSETQ, per germline. The V end lost 0 bases, the J end lost 1 base, and 16 bases lay between the germline ends. In nucleotides, the CDR3 is TGCGCCAGCAGCTTGGCTTCGACATTCCCGGTAACTAATGAAAAACTGTTTTTT. It encodes CASSLASTFPVTNEKLFF.

The gene calls are TRBV5-6 and TRBJ2-1; D is ambiguous. The length of the CDR3 is 14 residues. V was clipped by 4 bases and J by 8 bases, with 16 bases between them. Germline values: CDR1 SGHDT, CDR2 YYEEEE. This CDR3 reads CASSLGPAGDEQFF. In nucleotides, the CDR3 is TGTGCCAGCAGCCTCGGTCCGGCTGGCGATGAGCAGTTCTTC.

The chain joins TRBV30 to TRBJ1-2; possibly TRBD1 for D (5 bases). The CDR3 totals 14 residues. Per the germline V gene, CDR1 is GTSNPN and CDR2 is SVGIG (reference sequence). Trimming took 4 bases from V and 4 from J, leaving 16 bases between them. CDR3 sequence: CAWNRQLSFYGYTF. In DNA form, the CDR3 reads TGTGCCTGGAACCGACAGCTTTCCTTCTATGGCTACACCTTC.

The CDR3 here is CASSQGQGALGNEKLFF. The CDR3 nucleotides are TGCGCCAGCAGCCAGGGACAGGGGGCACTCGGTAATGAAAAACTGTTTTTT. The chain recombines TRBV4-1 with TRBJ1-4; 12 bases are shared with TRBD1. CDR3 length: 17 amino acids. The V gene end was trimmed by 3 bases and the J gene end by 4 bases; junction bases not matched to a gene: 6. Germline assignment: CDR1 MGHRA and CDR2 YSYEKL.

The chain joins TRBV12-3 or TRBV12-4 to TRBJ1-5, with D possibly TRBD1 on 5 matching bases. This CDR3 contains 12 residues. Between the trimmed V and J ends, which lost 8 bases and 5 bases, there was a span of 10 bases. The CDR3: CASRQFYQPQHF. The CDR3, as DNA: TGTGCCAGCCGACAGTTTTATCAGCCCCAGCATTTT.

The V and J genes are TRBV24-1 and TRBJ2-5; D unresolved. Germline V lookup: CDR1 KGHDR, CDR2 SFDVKD. Trimming shortened V by 4 bases and J by 5 bases, and 10 bases separated the two germline ends. This CDR3 has 13 amino acids. The CDR3 region is CATSDVYEETQYF. The CDR3 DNA reads as TGTGCCACCAGTGACGTGTATGAGGAGACCCAGTACTTC.

V gene TRBV6-2 or TRBV6-3 combines with J gene TRBJ1-5; D perhaps matches TRBD1 (6 bases). Germline loops: CDR1 MNHEY, CDR2 SVGEGT. Trimming left V 2 bases short and J 3 bases short, with 11 bases between. The CDR3 runs to 15 residues. The CDR3: CASSYGGGFNQPQHF. The CDR3 nucleotides read TGTGCCAGCAGTTACGGGGGGGGCTTCAATCAGCCCCAGCATTTT.

The chain recombines TRBV5-1 with TRBJ1-3; D not resolved. Germline assignment: CDR1 SGHRS and CDR2 YFSETQ. The V end was cut by 4 bases, the J end by 1 base, with 6 bases between. The CDR3 covers 13 residues. The CDR3 DNA reads as TGCGCCAGCAGCATCCCATCTGGAAACACCATATATTTT. Its protein is CASSIPSGNTIYF.

J is TRBJ2-7 and V is TRBV5-5; maybe TRBD2 (6 bases). V lost 9 bases to trimming and J lost 4 bases, with 17 bases between them. CDR3 size: 13 residues. CDR1 SGHKS and CDR2 YYEKEE come from the germline V gene (reference sequence). The CDR3 region is CATGGVKGYEQYF. The CDR3 coding sequence is TGTGCCACCGGAGGGGTTAAAGGGTACGAGCAGTACTTC.

CDR3 in amino acids: CASSAGGQGITYEQYF. The CDR3 region has the DNA TGTGCCAGCAGCGCAGGGGGACAGGGGATTACCTACGAGCAGTACTTC. V is TRBV9 and J is TRBJ2-7; 10 positions agree with TRBD1. The CDR3 extends over 16 amino acids. CDR1 is SGDLS, CDR2 YYNGEE, per germline. V lost 3 bases, J lost 2 bases, and 8 bases stayed unmatched.

This chain connects TRBV7-8 to TRBJ2-1; TRBD2 matches 11 bases. The CDR3 is 15 residues long. Germline-derived CDR1 and CDR2 are SGHVS and FQNEAQ. V shed 5 bases and J 6 bases; nucleotides not matched to a gene: 6. The CDR3 bases are TGTGCCAGCAGCACCCCTAGCGGGGGGCCCAATGAGCAGTTCTTC. Protein: CASSTPSGGPNEQFF.

This chain connects TRBV5-1 to TRBJ2-2; possibly TRBD2 for D (5 bases). The CDR3 runs 14 residues. The germline CDR1 and CDR2 sequences are SGHRS and YFSETQ. V was clipped by 2 bases and J by 2 bases, with 7 bases between them. Written as DNA, the CDR3 is TGCGCCAGCAGCTTCCGGGGAAACACCGGGGAGCTGTTTTTT. Protein: CASSFRGNTGELFF.

The V call is TRBV13, the J call TRBJ1-4; TRBD1 aligns across 8 bases. V lost 5 bases and J lost 0; bases outside the gene matches: 2. The CDR3 consists of 15 residues. Per germline, CDR1 PRHDT and CDR2 FYEKMQ (reference sequence). DNA of the CDR3: TGTGCCAGCAGCCCACAGGGGGCAACTAATGAAAAACTGTTTTTT. The encoded protein is CASSPQGATNEKLFF. Together with reference TRBV13 and TRBJ1-4, the CDR3 gives the full variable domain: AAGVIQSPRHLIKEKRETATLKCYPIPRHDTVYWYQQGPGQDPQFLISFYEKMQSDKGSIPDRFSAQQFSDYHSELNMSSLELGDSALYFCASSPQGATNEKLFFGSGTQLSVL.

The chain links TRBV6-2 or TRBV6-3 to TRBJ2-7; D call uncertain. V lost 6 bases and J 4 bases, leaving 7 bases between the germline ends. The CDR3 is made up of 11 amino acids. Germline values: CDR1 MNHEY, CDR2 SVGEGT. CDR3 amino acids: CASSNSYEQYV. CDR3 sequence (DNA): TGTGCCAGCAGCAACAGTTACGAGCAGTACGTC.

The chain employs TRBV19 and TRBJ2-1; no clear D gene. The CDR3 extends over 12 amino acids. CDR1 and CDR2 from the germline V gene are LNHDA and SQIVND (reference sequence). V dropped 0 bases and J dropped 6 bases, with 3 bases sitting between them. CDR3 DNA sequence: TGTGCCAGTAGTATAGATCTCAATGAGCAGTTCTTC. Protein sequence: CASSIDLNEQFF.

This clone turned up a few times. The rearrangement uses TRBV7-2 and TRBJ1-6; no definite D call. Germline V gene data show CDR1 as SGHTA and CDR2 as FQGNSA. The CDR3 loop spans 15 amino acids. Deletions cut 1 base from V and 9 bases from J, with 13 bases between. The CDR3 region is CASSLDFGEGSPLHF. The CDR3 DNA is TGTGCCAGCAGCTTAGATTTCGGGGAGGGTTCACCCCTCCACTTT.

This clone was picked up a small number of times. The chain carries TRBV6-5 and TRBJ2-4; 11 positions agree with TRBD1. CDR3 length: 14 residues. Germline lookup yields CDR1 MNHEY and CDR2 SVGAGI. V was pared by 8 bases and J by 7 bases, with 7 bases of the junction left unmatched. CDR3 sequence (DNA): TGTGCCAGCCGGCAGGACAGGGGGCTGAACATTCAGTACTTC. Protein: CASRQDRGLNIQYF.

V gene TRBV7-2 combines with J gene TRBJ2-7; 13 bases line up with TRBD2. Germline V gene sequence: CDR1 SGHTA, CDR2 FQGNSA. The CDR3 extends over 17 amino acids. J was trimmed by 4 bases and V by 5 bases; bases with no gene match: 11. Here the CDR3 DNA reads TGTGCCAGCAGCCCACGGACTAGCGGGAGCAGGTTTTACGAGCAGTACGTC. This codes for CASSPRTSGSRFYEQYV.

This chain joins TRBV4-3 and TRBJ1-5; D is ambiguous. Trimming cost V 2 bases and J 4 bases, with 9 bases left between them. The length of the CDR3 is 14 residues. Germline-derived CDR1 and CDR2 are LGHNA and YSLEER. The CDR3 reads CASSQTDGNQPQHF. CDR3 DNA sequence: TGCGCCAGCAGCCAAACCGACGGGAATCAGCCCCAGCATTTT.

The chain has TRBV7-9 and TRBJ1-6; 7 positions agree with TRBD1. Germline-derived CDR1 and CDR2 are SEHNR and FQNEAQ (reference sequence). The V and J ends lost 2 bases and 10 bases, in that order; junction bases with no gene match: 11. The CDR3 is 16 residues long. The CDR3, as DNA: TGTGCCAGCAGCTTAAAGAGAGAGGGGGCAGAATCACCCCTCCACTTT. Residues: CASSLKREGAESPLHF.

The chain couples TRBV27 to TRBJ2-6; D gene ambiguous. CDR3 size: 15 residues. Germline V gene sequence: CDR1 MNHEY, CDR2 SMNVEV (reference sequence). The V gene lost 3 bases and the J gene lost 2 bases, with 8 bases spanning the gap. The chain's CDR3 is CASSLVLAGANVLTF. The CDR3, as DNA: TGTGCCAGCAGTTTGGTACTTGCTGGGGCCAACGTCCTGACTTTC.

The chain carries TRBV19 and TRBJ1-3; D gene ambiguous. Germline CDR1 LNHDA, CDR2 SQIVND (reference sequence). The ends were cut back, 9 bases at V and 4 bases at J, with 19 bases in the middle. This CDR3 comprises 15 residues. CDR3 region: CASISTITRGNTIYF. DNA for the CDR3: TGTGCCAGCATATCGACAATAACACGCGGAAACACCATATATTTT.

The rearrangement joins TRBV19 to TRBJ2-3; unclear D gene. Germline V gene lookup returns CDR1 LNHDA and CDR2 SQIVND (reference sequence). This CDR3 is built from 13 residues. Trimming took off 6 bases at V and 0 bases at J, with 7 bases between the two ends. CDR3: CASRQASTDTQYF. The DNA of the CDR3 is TGTGCCAGTAGACAAGCTAGCACAGATACGCAGTATTTT. Full variable domain (rest looked up from reference TRBV19 and TRBJ2-3): DGGITQSPKYLFRKEGQNVTLSCEQNLNHDAMYWYRQDPGQGLRLIYYSQIVNDFQKGDIAEGYSVSREKKESFPLTVTSAQKNPTAFYLCASRQASTDTQYFGPGTRLTVL.

This clone occurred a few times. The J gene is TRBJ1-3, the V gene TRBV7-8; D gene unclear. Trimming shortened V by 2 bases and J by 2 bases, and 7 bases separated the two germline ends. There are 14 residues in the CDR3. Germline V lookup: CDR1 SGHVS, CDR2 FQNEAQ. CDR3 nucleotide sequence: TGTGCCAGCAGCTTAAGCACGACTGGAAACACCATATATTTT. It yields the protein CASSLSTTGNTIYF. Complete variable domain (other parts from reference TRBV7-8 and TRBJ1-3): GAGVSQSPRYKVAKRGQDVALRCDPISGHVSLFWYQQALGQGPEFLTYFQNEAQLDKSGLPSDRFFAERPEGSVSTLKIQRTQQEDSAVYLCASSLSTTGNTIYFGEGSWLTVV.

The V and J genes are TRBV28 and TRBJ1-2; TRBD1 agrees at 7 bases. Per germline, CDR1 MDHEN and CDR2 SYDVKM. V was pared by 6 bases and J by 5 bases, with 3 bases of the junction left unmatched. The CDR3 loop spans 12 amino acids. DNA of the CDR3: TGTGCCAGCAGACAGGGGAATTATGGCTACACCTTC. Its protein is CASRQGNYGYTF.

This sequence joins TRBV3-1 (or the pseudogene TRBV3-2) and TRBJ1-1; no clear D. Trimming stripped 0 bases from V and 0 bases from J, with 5 bases between. The CDR3 consists of 14 residues. CDR1 and CDR2 from the germline V gene are LGHDT and YNNKEL (reference sequence). Here the CDR3 reads CASSQEGMNTEAFF. In nucleotides, the CDR3 is TGTGCCAGCAGCCAAGAAGGGATGAACACTGAAGCTTTCTTT.

This chain joins TRBV6-6 and TRBJ2-7, with 9 bases that match TRBD2. The V segment lost 5 bases and the J segment 3 bases; nucleotides outside the gene matches: 17. The length of the CDR3 is 18 residues. The germline gives CDR1 MNHNY, CDR2 SVGAGI (reference sequence). In nucleotides, the CDR3 is TGTGCCAGCAGTCGGGTGAGCCGCGGGGGGGCCGGGGGCTACGAGCAGTACTTC. Residues: CASSRVSRGGAGGYEQYF.